The 11 T cell receptor beta chains below all came from one sample that was sequenced in a study of T-cell reconstitution after alpha-beta-depleted transplantation in children. TCRbeta library preparation incorporated unique molecular identifiers. From the PCR reads, TCRdb called clonotypes with MiXCR, one entry per CDR3 protein. The sample yields some 530,000 distinct CDR3 sequences, 12% seen once. The material sequenced was PBMCs from the stem cell graft donor, taken from the stem cell graft. All receptors derive from a human donor who donated a stem cell graft to a child with combined immunodeficiency.

This clonotype was seen many times. The chain carries TRBV20-1 and TRBJ2-2; D remains ambiguous. Looked up from germline, CDR1 is DFQATT and CDR2 is SNEGSKA (reference sequence). CDR3 length: 12 residues. V was pared by 7 bases and J by 1 base, with 7 bases between. The CDR3: CSGHLNTGELFF. The CDR3 DNA follows: TGCAGTGGACACCTGAACACCGGGGAGCTGTTTTTT.

This clonotype came up many times. The chain joins TRBV7-3 to TRBJ2-2, with D possibly matching TRBD2 (5 bases). CDR3 length equals 16 residues. Trimming shortened V by 5 bases and J by 0 bases, and 13 bases separated the two germline ends. Germline V lookup: CDR1 SGHTA, CDR2 FQGTGA. The CDR3 sequence is CASSLSSGSNTGELFF. DNA for the CDR3: TGTGCCAGCAGCCTCTCGAGCGGATCGAACACCGGGGAGCTGTTTTTT. The variable domain in full, with the rest retrieved from reference TRBV7-3 and TRBJ2-2, is GAGVSQTPSNKVTEKGKYVELRCDPISGHTALYWYRQSLGQGPEFLIYFQGTGAADDSGLPNDRFFAVRPEGSVSTLKIQRTERGDSAVYLCASSLSSGSNTGELFFGEGSRLTVL.

This clonotype was picked up a small number of times. J is TRBJ2-4 and V is TRBV5-1, with D maybe TRBD2 (6 bases). Germline V gene data show CDR1 as SGHRS and CDR2 as YFSETQ. The CDR3 has 14 residues. The germline V and J ends were trimmed by 9 bases and 0 bases, with 13 bases remaining between them. This chain's CDR3 is CAIMAGLAKNIQYF. CDR3 in DNA: TGCGCCATTATGGCGGGACTAGCCAAAAACATTCAGTACTTC.

The chain is built from TRBV21-1 and TRBJ2-2; the table's D call TRBD2 went unverified against the DNA. TRBV21-1 is given as a pseudogene. The CDR3 covers 16 residues. The CDR3 here is CASSRVGREDAGELFF. The DNA for the CDR3 is TGTGCCAGCAGCAGGGTGGGGCGGGAGGACGCCGGGGAGCTGTTTTTT.

The V call is TRBV4-1, the J call TRBJ2-3; TRBD1 matches 9 bases. The CDR3 has 17 amino acids. CDR1 and CDR2 from the germline V gene are MGHRA and YSYEKL. The V segment lost 0 bases and the J segment 2 bases; nucleotides outside the gene matches: 6. In DNA, the CDR3 is TGCGCCAGCAGCCAAGATCTACAGGGGGCGGTCACAGATACGCAGTATTTT. As protein: CASSQDLQGAVTDTQYF.

The gene calls are TRBV2 and TRBJ2-7; TRBD1 might be the D (6 bases). The CDR3 sequence is 18 residues long. V dropped 6 bases and J dropped 1 base, with 25 bases sitting between them. Germline V gene lookup returns CDR1 SNHLY and CDR2 FYNNEI. The CDR3: CASRTGWVSGTSSYEQYF. The DNA for the CDR3 is TGTGCCAGCAGGACCGGCTGGGTTTCGGGGACATCTTCCTACGAGCAGTACTTC. Full variable domain (missing parts from reference TRBV2 and TRBJ2-7): EPEVTQTPSHQVTQMGQEVILRCVPISNHLYFYWYRQILGQKVEFLVSFYNNEISEKSEIFDDQFSVERPDGSNFTLKIRSTKLEDSAMYFCASRTGWVSGTSSYEQYFGPGTRLTVT.

This clonotype was observed many times. The chain combines TRBV12-3 or TRBV12-4 with TRBJ1-2; a possible D gene is TRBD1 (6 bases). The CDR3 is 13 residues long. V dropped 2 bases and J dropped 7 bases, with 11 bases sitting between them. In DNA form, the CDR3 reads TGTGCCAGCAGTTTATGGGGGCAAGGTGGCTACACCTTC. Amino acid sequence: CASSLWGQGGYTF.

The V gene is TRBV6-2 or TRBV6-3, the J gene TRBJ2-6, with D uncertain. CDR1 is MNHEY, CDR2 SVGEGT, per germline. This CDR3 has 16 amino acids. V gave up 5 bases and J gave up 0 bases, with 11 bases separating them. The CDR3 DNA is TGTGCCAGCAGTGCCATCAACCTCTCTGGGGCCAACGTCCTGACTTTC. It yields the protein CASSAINLSGANVLTF.

The J gene is TRBJ2-7, the V gene TRBV6-2 or TRBV6-3; perhaps TRBD1 as D (5 bases). There are 13 residues in the CDR3. The V gene's germline CDR1 is MNHEY and CDR2 SVGEGT. With 8 bases removed from V and 0 bases from J, the gap between germline ends came to 11 bases. This chain's CDR3 is CASWGRSSYEQYF. The CDR3 DNA is TGTGCCAGCTGGGGCCGAAGCTCCTACGAGCAGTACTTC.

The CDR3 sequence: CASSEVWGDTQYF. The CDR3 nucleotides are TGTGCCAGCAGTGAAGTGTGGGGGGATACGCAGTATTTT. This sequence joins TRBV25-1 and TRBJ2-3; perhaps D is TRBD1 or TRBD2 (5 bases each). V was shortened by 2 bases and J by 6 bases, with 9 bases between the two germline ends. This CDR3 has 13 residues. Germline V gene lookup returns CDR1 MGHDK and CDR2 SYGVNS.

V is TRBV30 and J is TRBJ2-2; tentatively, D is TRBD1 or TRBD2 (5 bases each). CDR3 length: 12 amino acids. Germline CDR1 is GTSNPN and CDR2 is SVGIG (reference sequence). V lost 3 bases, J lost 7 bases, and 9 bases lay in between. The CDR3 bases are TGTGCCTGGAGCAGTGGGGGCGGGGAGCTGTTTTTT. Translation gives CAWSSGGGELFF.